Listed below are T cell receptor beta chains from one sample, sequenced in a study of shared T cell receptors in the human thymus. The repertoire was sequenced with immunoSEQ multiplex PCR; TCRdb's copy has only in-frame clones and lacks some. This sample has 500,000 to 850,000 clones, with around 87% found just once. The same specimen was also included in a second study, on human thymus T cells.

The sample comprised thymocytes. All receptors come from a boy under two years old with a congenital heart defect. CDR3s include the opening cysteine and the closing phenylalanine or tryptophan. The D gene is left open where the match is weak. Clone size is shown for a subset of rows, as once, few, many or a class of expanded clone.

CASSPPVRTGGMNEQYF,TGTGCCAGCTCACCCCCCGTTCGGACAGGGGGCATGAACGAGCAGTACTTC,TRBJ2-7,TRBD1,NA,TRBV18
CASSQDRVTGYTF,TGCGCCAGCAGCCAGGACAGGGTAACTGGCTACACCTTC,TRBJ1-2,TRBD1,NA,TRBV4-3
CASSKNRDRFLATGELFF,TGTGCCAGCAGTAAAAACCGGGACAGGTTTTTGGCCACCGGGGAGCTGTTTTTT,TRBJ2-2,TRBD1,NA,TRBV27
CASSSDRRTGDNEQFF,TGTGCCAGCAGTTCCGATCGTAGGACAGGCGACAATGAGCAGTTCTTC,TRBJ2-1,TRBD1,NA,TRBV6-5
CASKFGQGGHYGYTF,TGTGCCAGCAAGTTCGGACAGGGAGGTCACTATGGCTACACCTTC,TRBJ1-2,TRBD1,NA,TRBV6-5
CASSQDLGTLTEETQYF,TGCGCCAGCAGCCAAGATCTTGGGACACTTACGGAAGAGACCCAGTACTTC,TRBJ2-5,NA,NA,TRBV4-1
CASRKAGWRTSYSGANVLTF,TGTGCCAGCAGAAAAGCCGGGTGGAGAACCTCATACTCTGGGGCCAACGTCCTGACTTTC,TRBJ2-6,NA,NA,TRBV11-3
CASSFDRGENSYEQYF,TGCGCCAGCAGCTTTGACAGGGGAGAGAATTCCTACGAGCAGTACTTC,TRBJ2-7,TRBD1,NA,TRBV5-1
CASALGRNEKLFF,TGTGCCAGCGCTTTAGGGAGAAATGAAAAACTGTTTTTT,TRBJ1-4,NA,NA,TRBV6-5
CASSLEGKGGGYTF,TGTGCCAGCAGCTTGGAAGGGAAAGGGGGTGGCTACACCTTC,TRBJ1-2,NA,NA,TRBV5-4
CASSHWDREEQYF,TGCGCCAGCAGCCACTGGGACAGGGAGGAGCAGTACTTC,TRBJ2-7,TRBD1,NA,TRBV5-1
CASSTPSGSNILETQYF,TGTGCCAGCAGCACTCCTAGCGGGAGTAACATCCTAGAGACCCAGTACTTC,TRBJ2-5,TRBD2,NA,TRBV2
CASSLEWSREETQYF,TGTGCCAGCAGTTTGGAGTGGAGTCGAGAAGAGACCCAGTACTTC,TRBJ2-5,NA,NA,TRBV27
CASIQEVSYEQYF,TGTGCCAGCATCCAAGAGGTCTCCTACGAGCAGTACTTC,TRBJ2-7,NA,few,TRBV6-5
CASSDSRGGRSYNEQFF,TGTGCCAGCAGTGACTCGAGGGGCGGGAGGTCCTACAATGAGCAGTTCTTC,TRBJ2-1,TRBD2,NA,TRBV6-4
CASSQEDGGPMNTEAFF,TGTGCCAGCAGCCAAGAGGACGGGGGGCCGATGAACACTGAAGCTTTCTTT,TRBJ1-1,NA,NA,TRBV14
CASSPSSGRLGEQYF,TGTGCCAGCAGTCCTAGTAGCGGGAGGCTTGGGGAGCAGTACTTC,TRBJ2-7,TRBD2,NA,TRBV28
CASSSGQGINTIYF,TGTGCCAGTAGTTCTGGACAGGGGATAAACACCATATATTTT,TRBJ1-3,TRBD1,NA,TRBV19
CASSTSGSTLETQYF,TGTGCCAGTAGTACTAGCGGGAGCACGTTGGAGACCCAGTACTTC,TRBJ2-5,TRBD2,NA,TRBV19
CATSSGGLAGVSYNEQFF,TGTGCCACCAGCAGCGGAGGACTAGCGGGAGTCTCCTACAATGAGCAGTTCTTC,TRBJ2-1,TRBD2,NA,TRBV15
CASRETGAELAGYTF,TGTGCCAGCCGCGAGACAGGGGCGGAATTAGCTGGCTACACCTTC,TRBJ1-2,TRBD1,NA,TRBV19
CASSGQDRAYEQFF,TGCGCCAGCAGCGGACAGGACAGGGCCTATGAGCAGTTCTTC,TRBJ2-1,TRBD1,NA,TRBV5-1
CASSPRRDRPLSSSYEQYF,TGTGCCAGCAGCCCCCGGAGGGACAGACCCCTATCTAGCTCCTACGAGCAGTACTTC,TRBJ2-7,NA,NA,TRBV7-6
CASSQEQGYGYTF,TGCGCCAGCAGCCAAGAACAGGGGTATGGCTACACCTTC,TRBJ1-2,TRBD1,once,TRBV4-3
CASSLTTLTGVANTEAFF,TGTGCCAGCAGCTTAACGACCCTAACAGGGGTAGCGAACACTGAAGCTTTCTTT,TRBJ1-1,TRBD1,NA,TRBV7-3
CASSPRTGIPYEQYF,TGTGCCAGCAGTCCCCGAACAGGGATTCCCTACGAGCAGTACTTC,TRBJ2-7,NA,NA,TRBV28
CASSSTGQDYNEQFF,TGTGCCAGCAGTTCAACGGGACAGGACTACAATGAGCAGTTCTTC,TRBJ2-1,TRBD1,NA,TRBV28
CASSLADRKMENTIYF,TGTGCCAGCAGCTTAGCGGACAGGAAAATGGAAAACACCATATATTTT,TRBJ1-3,TRBD1,NA,TRBV7-9
CASRRVERDLLHNEQFF,TGCGCCAGCAGGAGGGTGGAGCGGGACCTCCTCCACAATGAGCAGTTCTTC,TRBJ2-1,TRBD2,NA,TRBV5-1
CASGLVIGPPEQFF,TGTGCTAGTGGTTTGGTAATCGGTCCACCAGAGCAGTTCTTC,TRBJ2-1,NA,NA,TRBV12-5
CAINHRTGVGYTF,TGTGCCATAAACCACCGGACAGGGGTCGGCTACACCTTC,TRBJ1-2,TRBD1,NA,TRBV10-3
CASSRSGGRDTQYF,TGTGCCAGCAGTCGGAGCGGGGGGCGAGATACGCAGTATTTT,TRBJ2-3,TRBD2,NA,TRBV7-3
CASSLVDGDLYGYTF,TGTGCCAGCAGCTTGGTAGACGGAGACCTGTATGGCTACACCTTC,TRBJ1-2,NA,NA,TRBV5-8
CASSLWVGAAGEQYF,TGTGCCAGCAGTTTATGGGTGGGGGCGGCTGGGGAGCAGTACTTC,TRBJ2-7,NA,NA,TRBV27
CASSFGDHPMMNTEAFF,TGTGCCAGCAGCTTCGGAGATCATCCTATGATGAACACTGAAGCTTTCTTT,TRBJ1-1,NA,NA,TRBV5-5
CASSLNRVLYGYTF,TGTGCCAGCAGCCTCAACAGGGTGCTCTATGGCTACACCTTC,TRBJ1-2,NA,NA,TRBV4-2